This T cell receptor (beta chain) was captured by sequencing in a study of T-cell memory formation after mild COVID-19. CDR3 length equals 15 residues. The germline gives CDR1 DFQATT, CDR2 SNEGSKA (reference sequence). Losses at the gene ends were 5 bases for V and 1 base for J; bases not matched to a gene: 4. This clonotype was seen only a few times. MiXCR was run by TCRdb on the 5' RACE reads, yielding one entry per CDR3 protein. The table shows more than 350,000 distinct CDR3 sequences, with 15% to 20% occurring only once. Sequencing input: PBMCs or a T cell subset sorted from them (not recorded which). This chain uses TRBV20-1 with TRBJ2-3; the match to TRBD2 covers 12 bases. This TCR was sampled from a man between 18 and 35 years old who had mild COVID-19 (a few samples of this study predate the infection). Cell type and time point are not known. The CDR3 region is CSAPLAGGGTDTQYF. In DNA, the CDR3 is TGCAGTGCTCCTCTAGCGGGGGGGGGCACAGATACGCAGTATTTT.